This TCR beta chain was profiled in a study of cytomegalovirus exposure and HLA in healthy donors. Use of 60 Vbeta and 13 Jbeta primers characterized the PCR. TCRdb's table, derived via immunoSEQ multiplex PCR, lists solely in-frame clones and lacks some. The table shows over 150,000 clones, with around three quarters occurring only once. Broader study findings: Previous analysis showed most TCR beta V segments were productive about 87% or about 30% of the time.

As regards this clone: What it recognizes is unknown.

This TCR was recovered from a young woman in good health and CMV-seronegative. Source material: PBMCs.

The CDR3 loop is CASSFSGTGGFRSNQPQHF. CDR3 sequence (DNA): TGTGCCAGCAGTTTCTCCGGGACAGGGGGCTTTCGGAGCAATCAGCCCCAGCATTTT. This sequence joins TRBV7-9 and TRBJ1-5; TRBD1 agrees at 12 bases. Germline V gives CDR1 SEHNR, CDR2 FQNEAQ (reference sequence). This CDR3 has 19 residues. The trim removed 6 bases at V and 1 base at J, leaving 13 bases unmatched.